A selection of T cell receptor beta chains follows, all from one sample in a study of blood T cells in healthy people across ages. TCRdb ran MiXCR on the 5' RACE reads and lists one entry per CDR3 protein. The data show around 800,000 distinct CDR3 sequences, roughly 24% seen once. The sample was also reused in another study, on T cells of mothers and their children.

The sequenced sample was blood. The receptors were sampled from a boy aged 10-17 years in good health. CDR3s include the opening cysteine and the closing phenylalanine or tryptophan. D genes are given only for firm matches. Size is stated for part of the rows, as once, few or many counts, or as a class when the clone is expanded.

CDR3 protein: CASGGGPDTGELFF
CDR3 DNA: TGCGCCAGCGGTGGTGGCCCTGACACCGGGGAGCTGTTTTTT
V gene: TRBV5-1
J gene: TRBJ2-2
clone size: few
D gene: .

CDR3 protein: CASSARPGEKLFF
CDR3 DNA: TGCGCCAGCAGCGCTAGACCCGGGGAAAAACTGTTTTTT
V gene: TRBV5-1
J gene: TRBJ1-4
clone size: .
D gene: .

CDR3 protein: CASSYGTGGLRGETQYF
CDR3 DNA: TGTGCCAGCAGCTACGGGACAGGGGGCCTCCGGGGGGAGACCCAGTACTTC
V gene: TRBV7-8
J gene: TRBJ2-5
clone size: .
D gene: TRBD1

CDR3 protein: CASSRGTGGETQYF
CDR3 DNA: TGTGCCAGCAGCCGCGGGACAGGAGGGGAGACCCAGTACTTC
V gene: TRBV28
J gene: TRBJ2-5
clone size: many
D gene: TRBD1

CDR3 protein: CASSLPPRNEQFF
CDR3 DNA: TGTGCCAGCAGTTTGCCCCCTCGGAATGAGCAGTTCTTC
V gene: TRBV28
J gene: TRBJ2-1
clone size: .
D gene: .

CDR3 protein: CSVEGGGTGGMEETQYF
CDR3 DNA: TGCAGCGTTGAAGGGGGAGGGACAGGGGGCATGGAGGAGACCCAGTACTTC
V gene: TRBV29-1
J gene: TRBJ2-5
clone size: .
D gene: TRBD1

CDR3 protein: CSASGRTSGGNYEQYF
CDR3 DNA: TGCAGTGCTAGTGGTCGGACTAGCGGGGGTAACTACGAGCAGTACTTC
V gene: TRBV20-1
J gene: TRBJ2-7
clone size: .
D gene: TRBD2

CDR3 protein: CASSLRGSPPSYKQYF
CDR3 DNA: TGTGCCAGCAGTTTGAGGGGTAGCCCCCCATCCTACAAGCAGTACTTC
V gene: TRBV12-3/TRBV12-4
J gene: TRBJ2-7
clone size: .
D gene: .

CDR3 protein: CSATAGTSGYNEQFF
CDR3 DNA: TGCAGTGCTACCGCCGGGACTAGCGGCTACAATGAGCAGTTCTTC
V gene: TRBV20-1
J gene: TRBJ2-1
clone size: .
D gene: TRBD2

CDR3 protein: CASSLKTGVATEAFF
CDR3 DNA: TGTGCCAGCAGCTTAAAAACAGGGGTTGCCACTGAAGCTTTCTTT
V gene: TRBV7-6
J gene: TRBJ1-1
clone size: .
D gene: TRBD1

CDR3 protein: CASSSDRSTDTQCF
CDR3 DNA: TGTGCCAGCAGCTCGGACAGAAGCACAGATACGCAGTGTTTT
V gene: TRBV7-6
J gene: TRBJ2-3
clone size: .
D gene: .

CDR3 protein: CASSEFLAGAYEQYF
CDR3 DNA: TGTGCCAGCAGTGAATTCCTAGCGGGTGCCTACGAGCAGTACTTC
V gene: TRBV25-1
J gene: TRBJ2-7
clone size: .
D gene: TRBD2

CDR3 protein: CASSADPGSVSGTGELFF
CDR3 DNA: TGTGCCAGCAGCGCGGACCCGGGGTCCGTATCTGGTACCGGGGAGCTGTTTTTT
V gene: TRBV21-1
J gene: TRBJ2-2
clone size: few
D gene: .

CDR3 protein: CASSLELNSYEQYF
CDR3 DNA: TGTGCCAGCAGCTTAGAACTAAACTCCTACGAGCAGTACTTC
V gene: TRBV7-9
J gene: TRBJ2-7
clone size: few
D gene: .

CDR3 protein: CASSLTPTSIEQYF
CDR3 DNA: TGTGCCAGCAGCTTAACCCCGACTAGCATCGAGCAGTACTTC
V gene: TRBV7-3
J gene: TRBJ2-7
clone size: few
D gene: TRBD2

CDR3 protein: CASSQGTASEQYF
CDR3 DNA: TGTGCCAGCTCTCAAGGGACGGCCAGCGAGCAGTACTTC
V gene: TRBV18
J gene: TRBJ2-7
clone size: few
D gene: .

CDR3 protein: CSARTRQGTYEQYF
CDR3 DNA: TGCAGTGCTAGGACGCGACAGGGTACCTACGAGCAGTACTTC
V gene: TRBV20-1
J gene: TRBJ2-7
clone size: few
D gene: TRBD1

CDR3 protein: CASSQKGLQETQYF
CDR3 DNA: TGTGCCAGCAGCCAAAAGGGACTCCAAGAGACCCAGTACTTC
V gene: TRBV3-1
J gene: TRBJ2-5
clone size: few
D gene: .

CDR3 protein: CASSQGLPGYNEQFF
CDR3 DNA: TGTGCCAGCAGCCAAGGGTTGCCAGGCTACAATGAGCAGTTCTTC
V gene: TRBV3-1
J gene: TRBJ2-1
clone size: .
D gene: .

CDR3 protein: CASSLLTGELLREQYF
CDR3 DNA: TGTGCCAGCAGTTTACTGACGGGCGAGCTCCTACGAGAGCAGTACTTC
V gene: TRBV27
J gene: TRBJ2-7
clone size: few
D gene: .

CDR3 protein: CASRGDRVANYGYTF
CDR3 DNA: TGTGCCAGCAGGGGGGACAGGGTAGCTAACTATGGCTACACCTTC
V gene: TRBV25-1
J gene: TRBJ1-2
clone size: .
D gene: TRBD1

CDR3 protein: CASSPRAGYTNEKLFF
CDR3 DNA: TGTGCCAGCAGCCCGAGAGCGGGTTATACTAATGAAAAACTGTTTTTT
V gene: TRBV9
J gene: TRBJ1-4
clone size: .
D gene: .

CDR3 protein: CASSLGGGRNEKLFF
CDR3 DNA: TGCGCCAGCAGCTTAGGTGGTGGGAGAAATGAAAAACTGTTTTTT
V gene: TRBV5-1
J gene: TRBJ1-4
clone size: few
D gene: .

CDR3 protein: CASIGQGSPYEQYF
CDR3 DNA: TGTGCCAGCATCGGACAGGGGTCCCCCTACGAGCAGTACTTC
V gene: TRBV3-1
J gene: TRBJ2-7
clone size: few
D gene: TRBD1

CDR3 protein: CSVESGSLSYGYTF
CDR3 DNA: TGCAGCGTTGAATCGGGAAGTCTATCCTATGGCTACACCTTC
V gene: TRBV29-1
J gene: TRBJ1-2
clone size: .
D gene: .

CDR3 protein: CASSLQGGIRNEKLFF
CDR3 DNA: TGCGCCAGCAGCTTGCAGGGAGGGATTAGAAATGAAAAACTGTTTTTT
V gene: TRBV5-1
J gene: TRBJ1-4
clone size: .
D gene: .

CDR3 protein: CSGRAPGAEAFF
CDR3 DNA: TGCAGCGGAAGAGCTCCAGGGGCTGAAGCTTTCTTT
V gene: TRBV29-1
J gene: TRBJ1-1
clone size: few
D gene: .

CDR3 protein: CAISGTSGGLGETQYF
CDR3 DNA: TGTGCCATTAGCGGGACTAGCGGGGGCCTGGGAGAGACCCAGTACTTC
V gene: TRBV12-3/TRBV12-4
J gene: TRBJ2-5
clone size: few
D gene: TRBD2

CDR3 protein: CAWTPPVANEKLFF
CDR3 DNA: TGTGCCTGGACCCCACCGGTGGCTAATGAAAAACTGTTTTTT
V gene: TRBV30
J gene: TRBJ1-4
clone size: .
D gene: .

CDR3 protein: CASSPTSGGHYNEQFF
CDR3 DNA: TGCGCCAGCAGCCCGACTAGCGGGGGCCATTACAATGAGCAGTTCTTC
V gene: TRBV5-1
J gene: TRBJ2-1
clone size: .
D gene: TRBD2

CDR3 protein: CASSSSLAGGLREQFF
CDR3 DNA: TGTGCCAGCAGCTCGTCTCTAGCGGGGGGGCTCAGGGAGCAGTTCTTC
V gene: TRBV7-2
J gene: TRBJ2-1
clone size: .
D gene: TRBD2

CDR3 protein: CASSELAGKTQHSPLHF
CDR3 DNA: TGTGCCAGCAGTGAACTTGCGGGGAAAACCCAACATTCGCCCCTCCACTTT
V gene: TRBV6-1
J gene: TRBJ1-6
clone size: .
D gene: .

CDR3 protein: CASSLGLDSEAFF
CDR3 DNA: TGCGCCAGCAGCTTGGGTTTAGATTCCGAAGCTTTCTTT
V gene: TRBV5-1
J gene: TRBJ1-1
clone size: few
D gene: .

CDR3 protein: CSARVLTLYEQYF
CDR3 DNA: TGCAGTGCTAGAGTTCTGACTCTTTACGAGCAGTACTTC
V gene: TRBV20-1
J gene: TRBJ2-7
clone size: .
D gene: .

CDR3 protein: CSVVGDRGNSRVGNEQFF
CDR3 DNA: TGCAGCGTTGTCGGCGACAGGGGCAACTCACGGGTCGGGAATGAGCAGTTCTTC
V gene: TRBV29-1
J gene: TRBJ2-1
clone size: .
D gene: TRBD1

CDR3 protein: CASSSPGVHNEQFF
CDR3 DNA: TGTGCCAGCAGCTCCCCGGGTGTCCACAATGAGCAGTTCTTC
V gene: TRBV7-3
J gene: TRBJ2-1
clone size: .
D gene: .

CDR3 protein: CASSPLAGGLNTDTQYF
CDR3 DNA: TGTGCCAGCAGCCCCCTAGCGGGGGGCCTTAACACAGATACGCAGTATTTT
V gene: TRBV7-6
J gene: TRBJ2-3
clone size: few
D gene: TRBD2

CDR3 protein: CASSKVVQMGYEQYF
CDR3 DNA: TGTGCCAGCAGCAAGGTGGTGCAGATGGGCTACGAGCAGTACTTC
V gene: TRBV12-3/TRBV12-4
J gene: TRBJ2-7
clone size: .
D gene: .

CDR3 protein: CASSIGQSYEQYF
CDR3 DNA: TGTGCCAGCAGCATTGGACAGTCCTACGAGCAGTACTTC
V gene: TRBV7-6
J gene: TRBJ2-7
clone size: few
D gene: .

CDR3 protein: CASSQEAGGSYEQYF
CDR3 DNA: TGTGCCAGCAGCCAAGAGGCGGGGGGTAGTTACGAGCAGTACTTC
V gene: TRBV4-2
J gene: TRBJ2-7
clone size: few
D gene: TRBD2